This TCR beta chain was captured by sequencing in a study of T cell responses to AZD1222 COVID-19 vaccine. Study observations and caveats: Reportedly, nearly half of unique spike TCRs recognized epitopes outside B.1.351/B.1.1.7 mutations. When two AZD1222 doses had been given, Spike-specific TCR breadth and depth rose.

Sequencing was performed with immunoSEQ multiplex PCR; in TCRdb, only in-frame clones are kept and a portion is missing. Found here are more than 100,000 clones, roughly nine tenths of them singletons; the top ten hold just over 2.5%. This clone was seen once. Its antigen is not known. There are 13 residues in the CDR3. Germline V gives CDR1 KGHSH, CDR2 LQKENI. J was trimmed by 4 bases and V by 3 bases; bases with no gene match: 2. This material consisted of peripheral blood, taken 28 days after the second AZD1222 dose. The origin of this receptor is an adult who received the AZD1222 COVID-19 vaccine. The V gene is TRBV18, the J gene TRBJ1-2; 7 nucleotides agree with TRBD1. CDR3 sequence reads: CASSPTGSYGYTF. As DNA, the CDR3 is TGTGCCAGCTCACCGACAGGGTCCTATGGCTACACCTTC.